What follows are 17 T cell receptor beta chains derived from one specimen sequenced in a study of blood T cell repertoires in COVID-19. The table came from immunoSEQ multiplex PCR; TCRdb's copy has only in-frame clones and leaves some out. Here the sample spans some 150,000 clones, 80% to 90% being singletons. Material for sequencing was peripheral blood. These receptor sequences come from a man aged 70 or older with acute or convalescent COVID-19.

The chain has TRBV7-2 and TRBJ1-5; a weak D match, TRBD1 (5 bases). Trimming left V 0 bases short and J 0 bases short, with 6 bases between. The CDR3 has 15 residues. The germline V gene encodes CDR1 SGHTA and CDR2 FQGNSA. The CDR3 here is CASSLAGLSNQPQHF. CDR3 DNA sequence: TGTGCCAGCAGCTTAGCGGGGCTTAGCAATCAGCCCCAGCATTTT.

The V and J genes are TRBV5-1 and TRBJ2-7, with D possibly being TRBD1 (6 bases). Germline loops: CDR1 SGHRS, CDR2 YFSETQ. The V gene lost 1 base and the J gene lost 1 base, with 18 bases spanning the gap. There are 17 residues in the CDR3. The CDR3 region is CASSLTIQGTLSYEQYF. Here the CDR3 DNA reads TGCGCCAGCAGCTTGACAATACAGGGTACTCTTTCCTACGAGCAGTACTTC.

This clone was picked up one time. The J gene is TRBJ2-2, the V gene TRBV5-1; 14 bases align to TRBD2. The V gene's germline CDR1 is SGHRS and CDR2 YFSETQ. CDR3 length: 17 amino acids. The V gene end was trimmed by 4 bases and the J gene end by 2 bases; junction bases not matched to a gene: 4. The DNA for the CDR3 is TGCGCCAGCAGCGTGGGGACTAGCGGGAGTAACACCGGGGAGCTGTTTTTT. It specifies CASSVGTSGSNTGELFF.

The V and J genes are TRBV30 and TRBJ1-4; maybe TRBD1 (5 bases). The CDR3 runs to 13 residues. With 0 bases removed from V and 7 bases from J, the gap between germline ends came to 9 bases. Germline V gives CDR1 GTSNPN, CDR2 SVGIG (reference sequence). CDR3 sequence (DNA): TGTGCCTGGAGTGTTTACAGGAGTGAAAAACTGTTTTTT. Translating it yields CAWSVYRSEKLFF.

The chain recombines TRBV28 with TRBJ2-4, with 9 bases identical to TRBD1. Germline V CDR1 and CDR2: MDHEN, SYDVKM. Unmatched junction bases numbered 17, after V lost 5 bases and J lost 0 bases. The CDR3 runs to 20 residues. CDR3 DNA: TGTGCCAGCAGTCCCGCCCCGGGACAGGGTACCTTCCTAGCCAAAAACATTCAGTACTTC. Its translation: CASSPAPGQGTFLAKNIQYF.

The J gene is TRBJ2-3, the V gene TRBV5-1; D is unclear. Germline-derived CDR1 and CDR2 are SGHRS and YFSETQ. CDR3 size: 15 residues. V dropped 2 bases and J dropped 2 bases, with 12 bases sitting between them. This CDR3 reads CASSLELQSTDTQYF. CDR3 nucleotides: TGCGCCAGCAGCTTAGAACTGCAATCCACAGATACGCAGTATTTT.

The V gene is TRBV5-8, the J gene TRBJ2-1; D may be TRBD2 (6 bases). The V gene's germline CDR1 is SGHTS and CDR2 YDEGEE. The V and J ends lost 4 bases and 7 bases respectively, with 18 bases between them. This CDR3 contains 15 residues. The CDR3 loop is CASSPPNSGRNEQFF. In DNA, the CDR3 is TGTGCCAGCAGCCCCCCAAATAGCGGTAGGAATGAGCAGTTCTTC.

The chain recombines TRBV6-5 with TRBJ2-7, with 9 bases that match TRBD2. Germline assignment: CDR1 MNHEY and CDR2 SVGAGI. The length of the CDR3 is 15 residues. The V segment lost 7 bases and the J segment 1 base; nucleotides outside the gene matches: 8. For the CDR3, the DNA is TGTGCCAGCACACAAGCGGGAGGACTTTCCTACGAGCAGTACTTC. It encodes CASTQAGGLSYEQYF.

V is TRBV2 and J is TRBJ1-6; TRBD1 might be the D (5 bases). Germline V gene data show CDR1 as SNHLY and CDR2 as FYNNEI. The CDR3 extends over 16 amino acids. V gave up 8 bases and J gave up 7 bases, with 21 bases separating them. The CDR3 here is CASSPSGGMNNSPLHF. CDR3 in DNA: TGTGCCAGCTCCCCATCCGGGGGAATGAACAATTCACCCCTCCACTTT.

This chain connects TRBV7-8 to TRBJ1-4, with 10 bases lining up with TRBD1. Germline V gene lookup returns CDR1 SGHVS and CDR2 FQNEAQ. The V segment lost 5 bases and the J segment 3 bases; nucleotides outside the gene matches: 9. The CDR3 is 17 residues long. DNA for the CDR3: TGTGCCAGCAGCCTGCGGACAGGGGGAGCCTCTAATGAAAAACTGTTTTTT. It is translated as CASSLRTGGASNEKLFF.

This clone came up a few times. The V call is TRBV20-1, the J call TRBJ2-7; D is unresolved. Trimming stripped 8 bases from V and 3 bases from J, with 11 bases between. The CDR3 runs 11 residues. The germline V gene encodes CDR1 DFQATT and CDR2 SNEGSKA (reference sequence). CDR3 sequence (DNA): TGCAGTCCCCAGGATGACTACGAGCAGTACTTC. Amino acids: CSPQDDYEQYF.

The chain recombines TRBV7-2 with TRBJ1-1; D not certain. In germline, CDR1 is SGHTA, CDR2 FQGNSA. Trimming cost V 1 base and J 4 bases, with 10 bases left between them. The CDR3 has 14 amino acids. For the CDR3, the DNA is TGTGCCAGCAGCTTAGGGACGGGATTCACTGAAGCTTTCTTT. This gives the protein CASSLGTGFTEAFF.

This chain links TRBV2 with TRBJ2-1, with TRBD1 matching over 8 bases. Trimming cost V 9 bases and J 5 bases; bases outside gene matches: 6. The CDR3 runs to 13 residues. Germline V gene data show CDR1 as SNHLY and CDR2 as FYNNEI. CDR3 in amino acids: CARGQGRNNEQFF. The CDR3 DNA reads as TGTGCCAGAGGACAGGGAAGGAACAATGAGCAGTTCTTC.

This clone was counted a few times. The gene calls are TRBV27 and TRBJ1-1, with no clear D. Germline CDR1 and CDR2: MNHEY and SMNVEV (reference sequence). CDR3 size: 13 residues. Trimming left V 5 bases short and J 0 bases short, with 7 bases between. The CDR3 nucleotides are TGTGCCAGCAGTCACCACATGAACACTGAAGCTTTCTTT. This translates into CASSHHMNTEAFF.

In its sample, this clone was seen once. The V gene is TRBV28, the J gene TRBJ2-1, with 11 bases matching TRBD2. This CDR3 spans 13 amino acids. Germline CDR1 and CDR2: MDHEN and SYDVKM. V gave up 4 bases and J gave up 9 bases; unmatched junction bases: 2. The CDR3 region is CASSSLAGGEQFF. The CDR3 region has the DNA TGTGCCAGCAGTTCTCTAGCGGGAGGTGAGCAGTTCTTC.

Here the CDR3 reads CASSVDGQGPGNTIYF. The CDR3 DNA reads TGTGCCAGCAGCGTAGATGGACAGGGGCCTGGAAACACCATATATTTT. The genes are TRBV9 and TRBJ1-3; 9 nucleotides line up with TRBD1. V lost 0 bases to trimming and J lost 2 bases; unmatched junction nucleotides: 3. Per the germline V gene, CDR1 is SGDLS and CDR2 is YYNGEE. The CDR3 runs 16 residues.

This sequence joins TRBV7-6 and TRBJ2-7; possibly TRBD2 for D (5 bases). Germline CDR1 and CDR2: SGHVS and FNYEAQ. The V gene lost 1 base and the J gene lost 2 bases, with 9 bases spanning the gap. The CDR3 spans 14 residues. CDR3 sequence: CASSLGGYTYEQYF. In DNA, the CDR3 is TGTGCCAGCAGCTTAGGCGGGTATACCTACGAGCAGTACTTC.